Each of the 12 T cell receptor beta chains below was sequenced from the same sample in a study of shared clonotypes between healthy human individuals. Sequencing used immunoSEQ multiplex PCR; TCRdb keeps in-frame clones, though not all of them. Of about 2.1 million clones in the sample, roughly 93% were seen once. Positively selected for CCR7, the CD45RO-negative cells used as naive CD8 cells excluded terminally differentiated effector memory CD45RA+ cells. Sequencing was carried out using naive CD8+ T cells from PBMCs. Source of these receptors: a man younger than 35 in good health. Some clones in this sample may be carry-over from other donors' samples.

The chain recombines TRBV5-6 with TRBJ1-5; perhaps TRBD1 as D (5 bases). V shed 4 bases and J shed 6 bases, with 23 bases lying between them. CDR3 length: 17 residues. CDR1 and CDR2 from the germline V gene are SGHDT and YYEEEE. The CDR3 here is CASSLGDGRLTGQPQHF. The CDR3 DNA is TGTGCCAGCAGCCTTGGGGACGGGCGGCTGACCGGTCAGCCCCAGCATTTT.

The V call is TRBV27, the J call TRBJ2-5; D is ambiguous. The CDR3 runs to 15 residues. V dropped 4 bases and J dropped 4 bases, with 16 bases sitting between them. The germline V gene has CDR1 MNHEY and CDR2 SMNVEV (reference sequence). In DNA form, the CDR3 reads TGTGCCAGCAGTTACGGCGCTTTGGGGTTAGAGACCCAGTACTTC. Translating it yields CASSYGALGLETQYF.

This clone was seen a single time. The DNA of the CDR3 is TGTGCCAGCAGTCCACAGGGATGGGCAGATACGCAGTATTTT. Its translation is CASSPQGWADTQYF. V is TRBV28 and J is TRBJ2-3, with D possibly TRBD1 on 6 matching bases. The V end was cut by 5 bases, the J end by 4 bases, with 13 bases between. This CDR3 region has 14 residues. The germline gives CDR1 MDHEN, CDR2 SYDVKM.

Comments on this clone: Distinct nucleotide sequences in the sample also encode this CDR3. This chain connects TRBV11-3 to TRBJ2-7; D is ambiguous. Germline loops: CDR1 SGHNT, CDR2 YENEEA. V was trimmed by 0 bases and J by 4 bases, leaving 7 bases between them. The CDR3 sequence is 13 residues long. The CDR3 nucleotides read TGTGCCAGCAGCTTAGATAGAGCTTACGAGCAGTACTTC. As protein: CASSLDRAYEQYF.

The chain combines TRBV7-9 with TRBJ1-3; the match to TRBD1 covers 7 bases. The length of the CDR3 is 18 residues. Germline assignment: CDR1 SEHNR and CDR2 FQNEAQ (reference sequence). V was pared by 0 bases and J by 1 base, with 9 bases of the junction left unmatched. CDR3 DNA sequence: TGTGCCAGCAGCTTAGCGCTCCCAGGGGGGTTATCTGGAAACACCATATATTTT. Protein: CASSLALPGGLSGNTIYF.

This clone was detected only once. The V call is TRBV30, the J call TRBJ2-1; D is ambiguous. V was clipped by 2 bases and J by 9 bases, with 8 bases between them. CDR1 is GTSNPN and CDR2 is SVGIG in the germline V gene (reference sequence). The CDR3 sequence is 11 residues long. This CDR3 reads CAWSSGIEQFF. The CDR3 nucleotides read TGTGCCTGGAGTTCAGGAATTGAGCAGTTCTTC.

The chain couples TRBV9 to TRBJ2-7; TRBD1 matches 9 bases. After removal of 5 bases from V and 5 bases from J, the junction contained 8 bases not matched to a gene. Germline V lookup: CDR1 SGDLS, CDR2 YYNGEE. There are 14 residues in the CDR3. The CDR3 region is CASSTGTGQDEQYF. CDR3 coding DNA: TGTGCCAGCAGTACCGGGACAGGGCAAGACGAGCAGTACTTC.

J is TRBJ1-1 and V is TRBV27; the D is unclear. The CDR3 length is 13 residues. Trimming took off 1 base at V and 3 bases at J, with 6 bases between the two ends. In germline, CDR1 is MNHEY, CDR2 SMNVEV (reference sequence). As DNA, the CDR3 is TGTGCCAGCAGTTTATGGTTGGACACTGAAGCTTTCTTT. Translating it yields CASSLWLDTEAFF.

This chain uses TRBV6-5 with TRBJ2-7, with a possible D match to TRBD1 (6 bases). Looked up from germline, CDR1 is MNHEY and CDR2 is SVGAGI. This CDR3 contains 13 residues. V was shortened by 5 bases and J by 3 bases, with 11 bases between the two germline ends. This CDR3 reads CASSPQGVYEQYF. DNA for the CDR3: TGTGCCAGCAGTCCACAGGGAGTCTACGAGCAGTACTTC.

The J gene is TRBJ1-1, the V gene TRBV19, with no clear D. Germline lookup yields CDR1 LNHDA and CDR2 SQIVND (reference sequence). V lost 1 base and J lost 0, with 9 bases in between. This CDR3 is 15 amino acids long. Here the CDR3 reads CASSIVANMNTEAFF. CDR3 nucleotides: TGTGCCAGTAGTATAGTGGCCAACATGAACACTGAAGCTTTCTTT.

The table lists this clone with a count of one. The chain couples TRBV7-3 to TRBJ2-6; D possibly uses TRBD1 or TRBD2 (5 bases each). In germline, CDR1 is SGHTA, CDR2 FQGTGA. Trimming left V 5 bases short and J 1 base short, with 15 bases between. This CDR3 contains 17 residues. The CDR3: CASSVWDGLSGANVLTF. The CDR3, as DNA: TGTGCCAGCAGCGTCTGGGACGGCTTATCTGGGGCCAACGTCCTGACTTTC. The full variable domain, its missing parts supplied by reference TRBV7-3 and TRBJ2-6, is GAGVSQTPSNKVTEKGKYVELRCDPISGHTALYWYRQSLGQGPEFLIYFQGTGAADDSGLPNDRFFAVRPEGSVSTLKIQRTERGDSAVYLCASSVWDGLSGANVLTFGAGSRLTVL.

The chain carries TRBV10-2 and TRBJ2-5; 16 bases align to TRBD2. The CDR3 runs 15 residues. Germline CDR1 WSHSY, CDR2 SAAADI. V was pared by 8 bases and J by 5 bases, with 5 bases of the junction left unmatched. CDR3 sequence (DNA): TGCGCCAGCGGACCGGGACTAGCGGGGGGGGAGACCCAGTACTTC. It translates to CASGPGLAGGETQYF.